Sequencing of this T cell receptor beta chain was carried out in a study of glioma-infiltrating T cells after dendritic cell vaccination listed by TCRdb under 2016. In terms of the full investigation: The cohort included approximately 15 glioblastoma patients drawn from Phase I and II dendritic cell vaccination trials, of whom 9 were newly diagnosed and 6 had recurrent disease. Between the early 2000s and the early 2010s, patients were given autologous tumor lysate-pulsed dendritic cell vaccination. The vaccine was prepared from monocyte-derived dendritic cells that were cultured for roughly seven days with IL-4 and GM-CSF and then pulsed overnight with autologous tumor lysate. Patients received three intradermal dendritic cell vaccine injections at biweekly intervals in the arm below the axilla. In glioblastoma patients vaccinated with dendritic cells, deep sequencing of TCR beta CDR3 regions served to measure tumor-infiltrating lymphocyte content and to compare repertoires between tumor and blood. Survival after dendritic cell vaccination was correlated with TCR sequencing metrics such as TIL content and the overlap between tumor and blood repertoires. Findings and caveats that apply to the study as a whole: The three-group TCR overlap response model was characterized as speculative, and prospective validation of the model was stated to be required. The cohort was small and heterogeneous, with few patients having full blood and tumor sets and even fewer initial-recurrent tumor pairs. After dendritic cell vaccination, a higher estimated pretreatment TIL content predicted longer time to progression and overall survival. TCR clonality showed no direct relationship with survival, which suggests that a diverse polyclonal response may be important.

For CDR1 and CDR2, the germline V gene lists MGHDK and SYGVNS. Ends trimmed: V by 2 bases, J by 3 bases; bases unmatched to a gene: 6. Spanning cysteine to phenylalanine, the CDR3 consists of 17 amino acids. Only the CDR3 part of the read is kept: 51 bases, read in frame from the first base. A remark on this clone: Its antigen is not yet known. Qualities for individual bases were not recorded, and no much larger clone is one base off.

Selection of patients required sufficient residual fresh-frozen tumor tissue and over two years of available survival data. An isocitrate dehydrogenase mutation was not carried by any of the glioblastoma patients, although molecular status was otherwise variable. PBMC were collected before vaccination, two weeks after the third vaccination, and at tumor progression when it occurred. The Qiagen DNeasy Blood extraction Kit was used for extraction of genomic DNA. Using the immunoSEQ assay, TCRB CDR3 regions were amplified from roughly 2 micrograms of genomic DNA, or from all available DNA when less than that was on hand. Multiplex PCR used 60 forward primers for TCR V beta segments and 13 reverse primers for J beta segments. Synthetic control templates were spiked into each sample at limiting dilution to estimate reads per starting template. The Illumina HiSeq System generated 87 bp sequencing reads. As for the original processing: To remove PCR and sequencing errors, closely related sequences were merged with a nearest neighbor algorithm. TCR overlap was defined as the percentage of unique tumor TCR beta sequences that were also found in the peripheral blood of the same patient. TCRdb retrieved this table from immuneACCESS and kept in-frame rearrangements only. Not all clones are present; in checked studies, unresolved V genes account for under half, and no reason is known for the remainder. V and J calls and clone size are those listed in that table; D and trimming were worked out from the DNA. Present in this sample are nearly 85,000 clones, approximately 90% of which were seen just once. Of the sample, approximately 2.9% is held by the ten largest clones.

The clonotype comes from a human donor with glioblastoma. Material: blood, obtained before dendritic cell vaccination. This chain joins TRBV25-1 to TRBJ2-3, and 12 junctional nucleotides match TRBD2. The sequenced DNA: TGTGCCAGCAGTGAAGTCAGGACTAGCGGGACGACAGATACGCAGTATTTT. This codes for CASSEVRTSGTTDTQYF.